The next 18 T cell receptor beta chains were all read from a single sample in a study of identical twins. Each CDR3 protein is one row after TCRdb ran MiXCR on the 5' RACE reads. The sample lists nearly 900,000 distinct CDR3 sequences, more than 9% occurring once. Another study also made use of these data, one on yellow fever vaccine responses in identical twins.

Sequenced material: PBMCs. The origin of the receptors is a woman aged 18-29 years in good health.

In its sample, this clonotype was seen a few times. This chain uses TRBV2 with TRBJ1-1, with D maybe TRBD1 (6 bases). CDR3 length equals 12 residues. The V end lost 7 bases, the J end lost 5 bases, and 11 bases lay between the germline ends. The germline V gene encodes CDR1 SNHLY and CDR2 FYNNEI. The CDR3 region has the DNA TGTGCCAGCAACAGGGTCGGGACTGAAGCTTTCTTT. It encodes CASNRVGTEAFF.

This clonotype has only a few counts. The V gene is TRBV29-1, the J gene TRBJ1-5, with D maybe TRBD1 (5 bases). This CDR3 has 13 residues. CDR1 SQVTM and CDR2 ANQGSEA come from the germline V gene. The V and J ends lost 4 bases and 4 bases respectively, with 11 bases between them. For the CDR3, the DNA is TGCAGCGTTGCTGATGGGGGAAATCAGCCCCAGCATTTT. Protein product: CSVADGGNQPQHF.

This clonotype has just a few counts. V gene TRBV7-8 combines with J gene TRBJ1-5; D not resolved. The CDR3 spans 16 residues. V gave up 1 base and J gave up 1 base, with 11 bases separating them. Germline CDR1 SGHVS, CDR2 FQNEAQ. CDR3 amino acids: CASSLEGPGSNQPQHF. The CDR3 coding sequence is TGTGCCAGCAGCTTAGAAGGCCCCGGGAGCAATCAGCCCCAGCATTTT.

This rearrangement joins TRBV18 to TRBJ2-5; D is ambiguous. With 4 bases removed from V and 1 base from J, the gap between germline ends came to 7 bases. The germline V gene has CDR1 KGHSH and CDR2 LQKENI. The CDR3 contains 13 residues. This chain's CDR3 is CASSQTLQETQYF. The CDR3 DNA follows: TGTGCCAGCTCACAAACCCTCCAAGAGACCCAGTACTTC.

This clonotype was seen repeatedly, ten times or more. The chain has TRBV5-1 and TRBJ2-1, with D possibly matching TRBD1 (5 bases). The CDR3 sequence is 15 residues long. The V gene lost 2 bases and the J gene lost 7 bases, with 16 bases spanning the gap. The germline gives CDR1 SGHRS, CDR2 YFSETQ. The CDR3 DNA reads TGCGCCAGCAGCTTTGATCAGGGTCGTGCAAATGAGCAGTTCTTC. It translates to CASSFDQGRANEQFF.

The table lists this clonotype with a few counts. The genes are TRBV25-1 and TRBJ1-5; D may be TRBD1 (6 bases). The germline CDR1 and CDR2 sequences are MGHDK and SYGVNS. With 4 bases removed from V and 7 bases from J, the gap between germline ends came to 20 bases. This CDR3 contains 16 residues. In DNA, the CDR3 is TGTGCCAGCAGTGGCGAAACAGGGAATTCAGGACAGCCCCAGCATTTT. Translating gives CASSGETGNSGQPQHF.

This clonotype was observed at least ten times. The chain carries TRBV5-1 and TRBJ1-1; TRBD1 matches at 7 bases. The germline V gene encodes CDR1 SGHRS and CDR2 YFSETQ. The CDR3 runs 16 residues. Trimming removed 0 bases from V and 1 base from J; junction bases left unmatched: 6. The DNA for the CDR3 is TGCGCCAGCAGCTTGGATTGGTGGGACAGGAACACTGAAGCTTTCTTT. Protein sequence: CASSLDWWDRNTEAFF. The entire variable domain, with the rest obtained from reference TRBV5-1 and TRBJ1-1, is as follows: KAGVTQTPRYLIKTRGQQVTLSCSPISGHRSVSWYQQTPGQGLQFLFEYFSETQRNKGNFPGRFSGRQFSNSRSEMNVSTLELGDSALYLCASSLDWWDRNTEAFFGQGTRLTVV.

This clonotype turned up a few times. The J gene is TRBJ2-3, the V gene TRBV27; the D gene is possibly TRBD2 (6 bases). The germline V gene encodes CDR1 MNHEY and CDR2 SMNVEV (reference sequence). V shed 5 bases and J shed 0 bases, with 27 bases lying between them. The CDR3 covers 20 residues. CDR3 in DNA: TGTGCCAGCAGTCCCCCCCGGAAGGGACTCAAACCTACTAGCACAGATACGCAGTATTTT. The encoded protein is CASSPPRKGLKPTSTDTQYF.

The chain is built from TRBV4-2 and TRBJ1-5; D call uncertain. In germline, CDR1 is LGHNA, CDR2 YNFKEQ. This CDR3 is 15 amino acids long. V dropped 0 bases and J dropped 0 bases, with 6 bases sitting between them. CDR3 sequence reads: CASSQDTNSNQPQHF. The CDR3 nucleotides are TGTGCCAGCAGCCAAGACACCAATAGCAATCAGCCCCAGCATTTT.

This clonotype was seen more than once but under ten times. V is TRBV4-1 and J is TRBJ2-1, with 12 bases aligning to TRBD2. Germline CDR1 MGHRA, CDR2 YSYEKL. This CDR3 is 16 amino acids long. The J segment lost 6 bases and the V segment lost 2 bases, leaving 5 bases of the junction unmatched. In DNA form, the CDR3 reads TGCGCCAGCAGCCAACCAACTAGCGGGGGGCCCAATGAGCAGTTCTTC. Amino acid sequence: CASSQPTSGGPNEQFF.

This chain joins TRBV12-3 or TRBV12-4 and TRBJ2-1; 7 bases agree with TRBD1. The CDR3 is 17 amino acids. Losses at the gene ends were 1 base for V and 1 base for J; bases not matched to a gene: 7. The CDR3 here is CASSLERQGWSYNEQFF. Here the CDR3 DNA reads TGTGCCAGCAGTTTAGAAAGACAGGGATGGTCCTACAATGAGCAGTTCTTC.

This clonotype came up many times. The V gene is TRBV4-1, the J gene TRBJ1-2; D possibly corresponds to TRBD1 (5 bases). Germline V gene lookup returns CDR1 MGHRA and CDR2 YSYEKL. V dropped 1 base and J dropped 12 bases, with 21 bases sitting between them. The CDR3 sequence is 15 residues long. The CDR3 sequence: CASSQVVDSPFSDTF. The CDR3 nucleotides read TGCGCCAGCAGCCAAGTGGTAGACAGCCCTTTTAGCGACACCTTC.

A few counts support this clonotype. The rearrangement joins TRBV4-1 to TRBJ2-2; weak D call: TRBD1 (5 bases). Germline loops: CDR1 MGHRA, CDR2 YSYEKL. V was cut by 0 bases and J by 1 base, with 6 bases left in between. The CDR3 extends over 15 amino acids. The CDR3 is CASSQETVNTGELFF. The CDR3 region has the DNA TGCGCCAGCAGCCAAGAGACAGTGAACACCGGGGAGCTGTTTTTT.

This clonotype was observed a few times. This rearrangement joins TRBV12-3 or TRBV12-4 to TRBJ2-7, with unresolved D. Trimming pared 2 bases from V and 4 bases from J, leaving 6 bases between. CDR3 length: 12 amino acids. CDR3 bases: TGTGCCAGCAGTTTAATGCGTTACGAGCAGTACTTC. This gives the protein CASSLMRYEQYF.

This clonotype was picked up a small number of times. The chain carries TRBV4-1 and TRBJ1-4; a possible D gene is TRBD1 (5 bases). The ends were cut back, 0 bases at V and 5 bases at J, with 10 bases in the middle. Germline V CDR1 and CDR2: MGHRA, YSYEKL. The CDR3 totals 15 residues. DNA of the CDR3: TGCGCCAGCAGCCAAGATGGGGGGGTGAATGAAAAACTGTTTTTT. Residues: CASSQDGGVNEKLFF.

This clonotype was picked up a small number of times. The chain joins TRBV5-1 to TRBJ2-7; D is possibly TRBD1 (6 bases). Trimming removed 6 bases from V and 6 bases from J, with 25 bases in between. In germline, CDR1 is SGHRS, CDR2 YFSETQ. This CDR3 contains 16 residues. The CDR3 nucleotides read TGCGCCAGCAAGGGCCCGACACCCCCCAGCAGGGGCGAGCAGTACTTC. Residues: CASKGPTPPSRGEQYF.

This clonotype was found a few times. The chain links TRBV5-1 to TRBJ1-6; D gene unclear. The germline gives CDR1 SGHRS, CDR2 YFSETQ. CDR3 length: 15 amino acids. Trimming took off 4 bases at V and 8 bases at J, with 16 bases between the two ends. Written as DNA, the CDR3 is TGCGCCAGCAGCCAGCAAGGCCCGCGGGATTCACCCCTCCACTTT. This sequence encodes CASSQQGPRDSPLHF.

This clonotype was observed many times. This sequence joins TRBV5-5 and TRBJ2-4; TRBD2 aligns across 15 bases. The J segment lost 7 bases and the V segment lost 4 bases, leaving 9 bases of the junction unmatched. The germline V gene has CDR1 SGHKS and CDR2 YYEKEE (reference sequence). This CDR3 spans 17 amino acids. The CDR3: CASSPGLAGGRSNIQYF. The CDR3 DNA sequence: TGTGCCAGCAGCCCAGGACTAGCGGGAGGGCGGTCGAACATTCAGTACTTC.